The T cell receptor beta chain described here comes from a study of cytomegalovirus exposure and HLA in healthy donors. Germline assignment: CDR1 LNHDA and CDR2 SQIVND (reference sequence). This CDR3 region has 14 residues. V was cut by 4 bases and J by 1 base, with 7 bases left in between. The PCR employed 60 Vbeta primers together with 13 Jbeta primers. Sequencing used immunoSEQ multiplex PCR; TCRdb keeps in-frame clones, though not all of them. This repertoire shows approximately 140,000 clones, approximately 73% found once; its top ten account for approximately 1.8%. Sequences were obtained from PBMCs. The chain has TRBV19 and TRBJ1-4; D remains ambiguous. This TCR derives from a woman between 18 and 29 years old in good health and CMV-seronegative. The CDR3 reads CASSTAGTNEKLFF. In DNA form, the CDR3 reads TGTGCCAGTAGTACTGCGGGAACTAATGAAAAACTGTTTTTT.